This is a list of T cell receptor beta chains from one sample in a study of blood T cell repertoires in COVID-19. Method: immunoSEQ multiplex PCR; TCRdb's copy keeps in-frame clones and lacks some. The table lists about 210,000 clones, about nine tenths of them singletons, with 4% to 6% in the top ten. The source material was peripheral blood. The receptors stem from a woman in her thirties or forties with acute or convalescent COVID-19. The CDR3 runs from the conserved cysteine through the conserved F or W. D genes are given only for firm matches. Clone size appears in some rows only: once, few, many, or a class for an expanded clone.

>-|-|TRBV5-4|TRBJ2-1
TGTGCCAGCACCTCCAGGGGGGTTGATGAGCAGTTCTTC
CASTSRGVDEQFF
>-|few|TRBV6-1|TRBJ1-5
TGTGCCAGCAGTGAAGGCACAGGCAATCAGCCCCAGCATTTT
CASSEGTGNQPQHF
>TRBD1|-|TRBV7-8|TRBJ1-5
TGTGCCAGCAGCTGGGGACAGGTCTTTAGCAATCAGCCCCAGCATTTT
CASSWGQVFSNQPQHF
>-|-|TRBV10-2|TRBJ2-2
TGCGCCAGCTGGAGCTCATTAGGCGGGGAGACGAACACCGGGGAGCTGTTTTTT
CASWSSLGGETNTGELFF
>TRBD2|-|TRBV9|TRBJ2-5
TGTGCCAGCAGCGAACATAGCGGGGGGGGAGAGACCCAGTACTTC
CASSEHSGGGETQYF
>TRBD2|-|TRBV6-4|TRBJ2-1
TGTGCCAGCAGTGAAGGAGTAGCGGGGGGTAATGAGCAGTTCTTC
CASSEGVAGGNEQFF
>-|-|TRBV5-5|TRBJ2-2
TGTGCCAGCAGCTTACAGGTAGCCGGGGAGCTGTTTTTT
CASSLQVAGELFF
>-|-|TRBV29-1|TRBJ2-1
TGCAGCTTGGAAAGTCCACAGGGGGGGAATGAGCAGTTCTTC
CSLESPQGGNEQFF
>TRBD1|-|TRBV24-1|TRBJ1-5
TGTGCCACCAGTGAATGGGGGACAGTTAGCAATCAGCCCCAGCATTTT
CATSEWGTVSNQPQHF
>-|-|TRBV10-1|TRBJ2-1
TGCGCCAGCAGTGATGCAGGGTCCCACAATGAGCAGTTCTTC
CASSDAGSHNEQFF
>-|-|TRBV9|TRBJ2-1
TGTGCCAGCAGCGTAGCGGGACACACCAATGAGCAGTTCTTC
CASSVAGHTNEQFF
>-|-|TRBV5-1|TRBJ1-1
TGCGCCAGCAGACGGGGGGCAGGCAACACTGAAGCTTTCTTT
CASRRGAGNTEAFF
>TRBD1|-|TRBV4-1|TRBJ1-2
TGCGCCAGCAGCCAAGTTCGGCAGGGGGCGTCCTATGGCTACACCTTC
CASSQVRQGASYGYTF
>TRBD2|-|TRBV7-6|TRBJ2-1
TGTGCCAGCGCGACTAGCGGGGGAGACAATGAGCAGTTCTTC
CASATSGGDNEQFF
>-|-|TRBV19|TRBJ1-3
TGTGCCAGTAGTCCAGCGAAGGACTCCTCTGGAAACACCATATATTTT
CASSPAKDSSGNTIYF
>-|-|TRBV19|TRBJ2-2
TGTGGCCTGCGAAAACACACCGGGGAGCTGTTTTTT
CGLRKHTGELFF
>-|-|TRBV12-3/TRBV12-4|TRBJ1-1
TGTGCCAGCAGTTTCACAGGGACCACTGAAGCTTTCTTT
CASSFTGTTEAFF
>TRBD1|once|TRBV7-3|TRBJ1-2
TGTGCCAGCAGCCAGGGACAGGGTGTCGGCTACACCTTC
CASSQGQGVGYTF
>-|-|TRBV7-9|TRBJ1-2
TGTGCCAGCAGCTTAGGACAGATGAACTATGGCTACACCTTC
CASSLGQMNYGYTF
>TRBD2|-|TRBV5-4|TRBJ2-1
TGTGCCAGCAGCCTCACTAGCGGGGGATACTACAATGAGCAGTTCTTC
CASSLTSGGYYNEQFF
>-|-|TRBV27|TRBJ1-5
TGTGCCAGCAGTTTTCGGTCAGGGGTTCAGCCCCAGCATTTT
CASSFRSGVQPQHF
>TRBD1|few|TRBV6-2/TRBV6-3|TRBJ1-5
TGTGCCAGCAGCCCTAAACCCGCAGGGGGAGATAGCAATCAGCCCCAGCATTTT
CASSPKPAGGDSNQPQHF
>-|-|TRBV5-6|TRBJ2-2
TGTGCCAGCAGCTTGGGGGGACAAGACACCGGGGAGCTGTTTTTT
CASSLGGQDTGELFF
>-|-|TRBV5-1|TRBJ1-1
TGCGCCAGCAGAGCGACAGGGAACACTGAAGCTTTCTTT
CASRATGNTEAFF
>TRBD1|-|TRBV6-4|TRBJ1-6
TGTGCCAGCAGTGACTCGACAGGGGGTAATTCACCCCTCCACTTT
CASSDSTGGNSPLHF
>TRBD1|-|TRBV4-2|TRBJ1-2
TGTGCCAGCAGCCGACTACAGGGGCACAACTATGGCTACACCTTC
CASSRLQGHNYGYTF
>-|-|TRBV4-1|TRBJ2-1
TGCGCCAGCAGCCCTATTGTGGCCGGACAGCGGGAGCAGTTCTTC
CASSPIVAGQREQFF
>-|once|TRBV7-9|TRBJ2-1
TGTGCCAGCAGTCCCCGGGGTTCCTCCTACAATGAGCAGTTCTTC
CASSPRGSSYNEQFF
>-|-|TRBV30|TRBJ1-1
TGTGCCTGGGCATTGGGGGGAACTGAAGCTTTCTTT
CAWALGGTEAFF
>-|-|TRBV30|TRBJ2-3
TGTGCCTGGATCCCCGGCGCGGGGTATACGCAGTATTTT
CAWIPGAGYTQYF
>TRBD1|-|TRBV5-1|TRBJ1-2
TGCGCCAGCATATCAAGCCCTGGACAGGGTGGCTATGGCTACACCTTC
CASISSPGQGGYGYTF
>TRBD1|-|TRBV6-5|TRBJ1-1
TGTGCCAGCAGTCAATCCAGGACAGGGGGCACTGAAGCTTTCTTT
CASSQSRTGGTEAFF
>TRBD1|-|TRBV10-3|TRBJ1-2
TGTGCCATTCGGTTGAACAGGGGGCGCTTGACCGGCTACACCTTC
CAIRLNRGRLTGYTF
>-|-|TRBV2|TRBJ2-5
TGTGCCAGCAGCGACTATTTGGCCGACGAGACCCAGTACTTC
CASSDYLADETQYF